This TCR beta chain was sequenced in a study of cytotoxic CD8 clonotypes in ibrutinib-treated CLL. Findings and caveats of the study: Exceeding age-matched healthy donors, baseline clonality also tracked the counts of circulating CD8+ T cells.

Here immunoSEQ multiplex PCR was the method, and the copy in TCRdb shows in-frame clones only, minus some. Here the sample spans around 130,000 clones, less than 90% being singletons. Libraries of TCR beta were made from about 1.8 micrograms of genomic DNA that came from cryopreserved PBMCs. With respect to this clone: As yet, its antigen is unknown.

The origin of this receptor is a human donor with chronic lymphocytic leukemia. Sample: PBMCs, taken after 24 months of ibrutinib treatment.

CDR3: CASSHGPTSTDTQYF. In DNA, the CDR3 is TGTGCCAGCAGCCATGGGCCAACTAGCACAGATACGCAGTATTTT. This chain uses TRBV5-6 with TRBJ2-3; D unclear. Germline V CDR1 and CDR2: SGHDT, YYEEEE. Trimming removed 4 bases from V and 0 bases from J, with 12 bases in between. The CDR3 loop spans 15 amino acids. Looking up the rest from reference TRBV5-6 and TRBJ2-3 gives the full variable domain: DAGVTQSPTHLIKTRGQQVTLRCSPKSGHDTVSWYQQALGQGPQFIFQYYEEEERQRGNFPDRFSGHQFPNYSSELNVNALLLGDSALYLCASSHGPTSTDTQYFGPGTRLTVL.